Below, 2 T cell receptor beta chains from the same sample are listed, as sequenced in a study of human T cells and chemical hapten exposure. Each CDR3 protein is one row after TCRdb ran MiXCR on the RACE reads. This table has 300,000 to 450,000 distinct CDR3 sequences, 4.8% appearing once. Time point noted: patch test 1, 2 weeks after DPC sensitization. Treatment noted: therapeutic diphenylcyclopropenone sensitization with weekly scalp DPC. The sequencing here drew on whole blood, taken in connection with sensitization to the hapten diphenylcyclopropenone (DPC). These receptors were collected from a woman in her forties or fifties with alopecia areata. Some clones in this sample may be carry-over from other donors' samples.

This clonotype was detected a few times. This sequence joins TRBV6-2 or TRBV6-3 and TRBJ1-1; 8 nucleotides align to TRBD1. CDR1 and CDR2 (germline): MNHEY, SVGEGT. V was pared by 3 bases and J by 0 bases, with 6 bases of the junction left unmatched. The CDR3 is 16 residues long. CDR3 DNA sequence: TGTGCCAGCAGTTATCTGACAGGGGAACTGAACACTGAAGCTTTCTTT. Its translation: CASSYLTGELNTEAFF.

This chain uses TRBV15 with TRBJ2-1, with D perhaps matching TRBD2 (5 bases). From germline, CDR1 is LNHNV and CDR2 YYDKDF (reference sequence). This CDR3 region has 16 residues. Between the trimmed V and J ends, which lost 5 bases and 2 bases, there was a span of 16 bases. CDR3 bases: TGTGCCACCAGCTCCCCCCGTACGGGAACCTACAATGAGCAGTTCTTC. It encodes CATSSPRTGTYNEQFF. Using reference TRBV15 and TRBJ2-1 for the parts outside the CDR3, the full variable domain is DAMVIQNPRYQVTQFGKPVTLSCSQTLNHNVMYWYQQKSSQAPKLLFHYYDKDFNNEADTPDNFQSRRPNTSFCFLDIRSPGLGDTAMYLCATSSPRTGTYNEQFFGPGTRLTVL.